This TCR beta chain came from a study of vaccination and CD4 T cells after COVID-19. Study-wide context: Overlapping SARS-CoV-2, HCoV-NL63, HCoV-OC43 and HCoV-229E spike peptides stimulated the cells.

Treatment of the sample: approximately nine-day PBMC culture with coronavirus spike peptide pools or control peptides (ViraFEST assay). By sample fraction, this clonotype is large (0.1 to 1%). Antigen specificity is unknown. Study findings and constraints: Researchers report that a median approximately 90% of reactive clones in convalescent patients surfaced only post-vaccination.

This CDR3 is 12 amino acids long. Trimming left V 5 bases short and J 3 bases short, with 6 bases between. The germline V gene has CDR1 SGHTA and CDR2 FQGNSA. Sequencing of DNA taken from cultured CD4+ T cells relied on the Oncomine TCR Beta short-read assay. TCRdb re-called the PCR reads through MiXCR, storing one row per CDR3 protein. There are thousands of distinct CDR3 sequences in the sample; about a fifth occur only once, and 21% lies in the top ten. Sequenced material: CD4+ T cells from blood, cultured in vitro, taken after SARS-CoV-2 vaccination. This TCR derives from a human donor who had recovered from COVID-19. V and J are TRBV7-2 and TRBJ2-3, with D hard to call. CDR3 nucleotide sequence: TGTGCCAGCAGCCCGTATACAGATACGCAGTATTTT. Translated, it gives CASSPYTDTQYF.